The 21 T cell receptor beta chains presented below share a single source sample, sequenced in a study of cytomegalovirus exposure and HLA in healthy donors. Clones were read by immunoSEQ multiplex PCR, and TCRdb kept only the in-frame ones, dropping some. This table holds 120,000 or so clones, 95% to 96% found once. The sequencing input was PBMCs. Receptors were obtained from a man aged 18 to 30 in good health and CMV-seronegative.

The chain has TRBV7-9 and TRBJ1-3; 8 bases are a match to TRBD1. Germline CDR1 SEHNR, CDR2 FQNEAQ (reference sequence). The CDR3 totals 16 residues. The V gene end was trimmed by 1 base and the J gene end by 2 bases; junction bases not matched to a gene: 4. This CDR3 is CASSLESGQAGNTIYF. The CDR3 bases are TGTGCCAGCAGCTTAGAATCGGGACAGGCTGGAAACACCATATATTTT.

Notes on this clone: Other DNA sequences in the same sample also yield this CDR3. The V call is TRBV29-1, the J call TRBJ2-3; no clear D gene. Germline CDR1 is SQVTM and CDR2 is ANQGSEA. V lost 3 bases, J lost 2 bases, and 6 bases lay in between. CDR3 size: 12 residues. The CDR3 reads CSVDSSTDTQYF. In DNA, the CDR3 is TGCAGCGTTGACAGTTCCACAGATACGCAGTATTTT.

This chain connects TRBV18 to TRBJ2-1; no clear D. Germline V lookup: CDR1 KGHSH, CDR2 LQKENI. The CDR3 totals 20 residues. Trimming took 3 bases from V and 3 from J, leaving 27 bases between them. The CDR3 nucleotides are TGTGCCAGCTCACCCTCGCCCGCCGCCGGTAAGATCTTCATCTACAATGAGCAGTTCTTC. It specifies CASSPSPAAGKIFIYNEQFF.

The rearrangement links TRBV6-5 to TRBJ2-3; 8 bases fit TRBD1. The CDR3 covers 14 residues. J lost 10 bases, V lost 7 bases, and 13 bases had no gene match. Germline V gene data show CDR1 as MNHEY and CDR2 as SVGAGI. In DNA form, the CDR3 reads TGTGCCAGCAAAACCGGACAGGGCTCTCCTGCGCAGTATTTT. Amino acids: CASKTGQGSPAQYF.

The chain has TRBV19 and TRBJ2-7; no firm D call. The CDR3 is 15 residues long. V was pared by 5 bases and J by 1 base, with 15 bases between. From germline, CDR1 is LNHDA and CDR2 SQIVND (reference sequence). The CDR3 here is CASSDQLLPSYEQYF. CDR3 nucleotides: TGTGCCAGTAGTGATCAACTTCTACCGTCCTACGAGCAGTACTTC.

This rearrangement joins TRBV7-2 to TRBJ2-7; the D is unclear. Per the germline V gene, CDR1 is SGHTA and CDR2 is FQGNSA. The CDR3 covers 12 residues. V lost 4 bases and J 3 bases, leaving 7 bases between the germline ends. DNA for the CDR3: TGTGCCAGCAGCTCCACGGGCTACGAGCAGTACTTC. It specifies CASSSTGYEQYF.

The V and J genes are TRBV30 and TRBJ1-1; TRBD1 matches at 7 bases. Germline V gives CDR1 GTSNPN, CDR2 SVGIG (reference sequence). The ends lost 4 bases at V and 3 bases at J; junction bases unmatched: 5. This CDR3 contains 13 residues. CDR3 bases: TGTGCCTGGAACTACGACAGGGACACTGAAGCTTTCTTT. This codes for CAWNYDRDTEAFF.

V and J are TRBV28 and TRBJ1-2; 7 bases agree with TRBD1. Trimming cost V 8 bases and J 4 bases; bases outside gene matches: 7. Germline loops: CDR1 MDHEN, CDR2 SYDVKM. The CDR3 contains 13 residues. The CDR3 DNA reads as TGTGCCAGCCAACGGGACAGACTCTATGGCTACACCTTC. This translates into CASQRDRLYGYTF.

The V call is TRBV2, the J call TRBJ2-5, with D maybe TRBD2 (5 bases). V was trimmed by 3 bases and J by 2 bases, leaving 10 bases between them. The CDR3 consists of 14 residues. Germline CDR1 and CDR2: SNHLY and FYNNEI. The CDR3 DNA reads TGTGCCAGCAGTGAGAGGGCTTCGCAAGAGACCCAGTACTTC. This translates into CASSERASQETQYF.

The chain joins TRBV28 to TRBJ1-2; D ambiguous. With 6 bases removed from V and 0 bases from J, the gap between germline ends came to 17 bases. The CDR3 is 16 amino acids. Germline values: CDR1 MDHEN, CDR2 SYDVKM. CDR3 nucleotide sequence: TGTGCCAGCAGCTCCCCCCTGACCCTAGCTAACTATGGCTACACCTTC. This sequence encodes CASSSPLTLANYGYTF.

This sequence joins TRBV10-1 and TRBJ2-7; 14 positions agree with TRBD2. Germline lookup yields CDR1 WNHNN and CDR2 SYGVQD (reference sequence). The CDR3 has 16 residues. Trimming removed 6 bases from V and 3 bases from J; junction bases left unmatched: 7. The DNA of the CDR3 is TGCGCCAGCAGGAAAGGGACTAGCGGGAGTGACTACGAGCAGTACTTC. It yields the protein CASRKGTSGSDYEQYF.

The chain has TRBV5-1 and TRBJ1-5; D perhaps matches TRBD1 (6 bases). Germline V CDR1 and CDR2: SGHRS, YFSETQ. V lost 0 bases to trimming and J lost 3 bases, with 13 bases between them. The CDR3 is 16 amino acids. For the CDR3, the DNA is TGCGCCAGCAGCTTGGACGGCAGGGGATACAATCAGCCCCAGCATTTT. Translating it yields CASSLDGRGYNQPQHF. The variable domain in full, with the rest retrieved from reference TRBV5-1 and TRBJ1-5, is KAGVTQTPRYLIKTRGQQVTLSCSPISGHRSVSWYQQTPGQGLQFLFEYFSETQRNKGNFPGRFSGRQFSNSRSEMNVSTLELGDSALYLCASSLDGRGYNQPQHFGDGTRLSIL.

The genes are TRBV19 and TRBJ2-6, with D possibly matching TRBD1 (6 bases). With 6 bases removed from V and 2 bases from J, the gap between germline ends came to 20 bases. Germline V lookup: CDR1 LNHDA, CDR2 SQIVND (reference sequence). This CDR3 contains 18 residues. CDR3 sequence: CASRNRQDNIPGANVLTF. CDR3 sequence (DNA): TGTGCCAGTAGAAATAGACAGGACAACATTCCTGGGGCCAACGTCCTGACTTTC.

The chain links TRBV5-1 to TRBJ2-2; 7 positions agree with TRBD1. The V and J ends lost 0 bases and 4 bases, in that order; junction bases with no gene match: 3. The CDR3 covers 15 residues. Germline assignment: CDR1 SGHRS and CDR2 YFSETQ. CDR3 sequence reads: CASSLVTGATGELFF. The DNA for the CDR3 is TGCGCCAGCAGCTTGGTAACAGGGGCCACCGGGGAGCTGTTTTTT.

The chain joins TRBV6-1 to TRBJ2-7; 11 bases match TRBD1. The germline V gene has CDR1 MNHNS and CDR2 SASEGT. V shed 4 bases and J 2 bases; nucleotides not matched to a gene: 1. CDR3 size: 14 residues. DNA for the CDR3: TGTGCCAGCAGTGGGGACAGGGGGGCCTACGAGCAGTACTTC. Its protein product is CASSGDRGAYEQYF.

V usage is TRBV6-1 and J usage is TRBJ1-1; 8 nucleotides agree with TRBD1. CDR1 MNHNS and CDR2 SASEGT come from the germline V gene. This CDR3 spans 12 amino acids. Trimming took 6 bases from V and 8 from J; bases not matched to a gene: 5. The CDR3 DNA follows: TGTGCCAGCAGGGACTCAGGGGGCGAAGCTTTCTTT. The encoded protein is CASRDSGGEAFF.

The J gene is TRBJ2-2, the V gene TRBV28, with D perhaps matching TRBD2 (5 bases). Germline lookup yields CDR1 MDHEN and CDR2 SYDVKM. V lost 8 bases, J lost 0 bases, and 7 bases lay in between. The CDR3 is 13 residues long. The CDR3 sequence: CASYGANTGELFF. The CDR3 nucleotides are TGTGCCAGCTACGGGGCGAACACCGGGGAGCTGTTTTTT.

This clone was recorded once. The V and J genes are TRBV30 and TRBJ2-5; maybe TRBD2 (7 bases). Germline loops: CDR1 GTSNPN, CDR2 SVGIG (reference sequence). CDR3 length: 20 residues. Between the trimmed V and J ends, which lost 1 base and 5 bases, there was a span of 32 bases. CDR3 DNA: TGTGCCTGGAGTGCCAAGTCCCGATTGCGGGAGTATGAGAGGGGGGAGACCCAGTACTTC. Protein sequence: CAWSAKSRLREYERGETQYF.

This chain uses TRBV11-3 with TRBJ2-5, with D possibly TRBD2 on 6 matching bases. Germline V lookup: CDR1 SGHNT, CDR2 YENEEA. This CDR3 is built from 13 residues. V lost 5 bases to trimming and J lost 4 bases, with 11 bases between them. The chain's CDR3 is CASSLPGVETQYF. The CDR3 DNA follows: TGTGCCAGCAGCCTTCCGGGGGTAGAGACCCAGTACTTC.

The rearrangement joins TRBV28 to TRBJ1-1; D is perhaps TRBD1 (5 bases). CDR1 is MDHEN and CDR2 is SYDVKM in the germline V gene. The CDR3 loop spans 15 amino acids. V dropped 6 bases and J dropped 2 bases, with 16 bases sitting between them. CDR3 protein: CASRGGMGLNTEAFF. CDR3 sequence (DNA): TGTGCCAGCAGGGGGGGGATGGGGCTCAACACTGAAGCTTTCTTT. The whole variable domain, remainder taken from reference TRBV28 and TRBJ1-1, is DVKVTQSSRYLVKRTGEKVFLECVQDMDHENMFWYRQDPGLGLRLIYFSYDVKMKEKGDIPEGYSVSREKKERFSLILESASTNQTSMYLCASRGGMGLNTEAFFGQGTRLTVV.

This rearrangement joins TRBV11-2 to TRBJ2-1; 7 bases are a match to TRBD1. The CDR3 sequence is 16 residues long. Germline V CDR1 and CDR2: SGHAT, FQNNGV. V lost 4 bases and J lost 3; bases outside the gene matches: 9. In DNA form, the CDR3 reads TGTGCCAGCAGCTCCAAGACAGGGTCGAACTACAATGAGCAGTTCTTC. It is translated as CASSSKTGSNYNEQFF.